Below are 29 T cell receptor beta chains sequenced from a single sample in a study of T-cell memory formation after mild COVID-19. TCRdb passed the 5' RACE reads through MiXCR, listing each CDR3 protein once. The table lists approximately 170,000 distinct CDR3 sequences, over 10% of them singletons, with 2.5% to 3.5% in the top ten. Sequenced sample: PBMCs or a T cell subset sorted from them (not recorded which). All receptors derive from a man aged 18 to 35 who had mild COVID-19 (a few samples of this study predate the infection). Cell type and time point are not known.

In its sample, this clonotype was seen many times. The rearrangement links TRBV4-3 to TRBJ2-3; 12 positions match TRBD2. CDR3 length: 19 amino acids. CDR1 and CDR2 (germline): LGHNA, YSLEER. The trim removed 1 base at V and 2 bases at J, leaving 10 bases unmatched. CDR3 region: CASSQGLAGAYWATDTQYF. The CDR3, as DNA: TGCGCCAGCAGCCAAGGACTAGCGGGGGCCTACTGGGCCACAGATACGCAGTATTTT.

In this sample, this clonotype turned up a few times. The chain couples TRBV7-9 to TRBJ2-7, with TRBD2 matching over 7 bases. CDR1 is SEHNR, CDR2 FQNEAQ, per germline (reference sequence). Germline trimming cut 5 bases from V and 9 bases from J; bases unmatched to any gene: 13. This CDR3 is built from 14 residues. CDR3 in amino acids: CASSLPGLPSLQYV. CDR3 sequence (DNA): TGTGCCAGCAGCCTACCGGGACTACCGAGCCTGCAGTACGTC.

This clonotype was counted between two and nine times. The chain has TRBV7-2 and TRBJ1-1; 8 bases are a match to TRBD1. This CDR3 is 14 amino acids long. V was clipped by 6 bases and J by 7 bases; unmatched bases: 10. Germline loops: CDR1 SGHTA, CDR2 FQGNSA. The CDR3 is CASRETGARVEAFF. The DNA for the CDR3 is TGTGCCAGCAGGGAGACAGGGGCGCGTGTTGAAGCTTTCTTT.

This CDR3 reads CSAGVRGGRLFF. The CDR3 nucleotides are TGCAGCGCCGGGGTTAGGGGTGGCCGTTTGTTCTTC. The chain has TRBV29-1 and TRBJ2-1; D is tentatively TRBD1 or TRBD2 (5 bases each). The germline V gene encodes CDR1 SQVTM and CDR2 ANQGSEA. Trimming took off 7 bases at V and 15 bases at J, with 22 bases between the two ends. The CDR3 is 12 amino acids.

This clonotype has a handful of counts. The CDR3 spells CASSASQVYQETQYF. The CDR3 DNA reads TGTGCCAGCAGTGCCTCCCAAGTTTACCAAGAGACCCAGTACTTC. This chain links TRBV27 with TRBJ2-5; D gene unclear. V lost 5 bases and J lost 0, with 13 bases in between. The germline CDR1 and CDR2 sequences are MNHEY and SMNVEV (reference sequence). CDR3 length: 15 residues.

This clonotype was observed a handful of times. The CDR3 nucleotides are TGTGCCAGCAGCTTATTTGGGGACTATAGCACAGATACGCAGTATTTT. It yields the protein CASSLFGDYSTDTQYF. The chain is built from TRBV7-2 and TRBJ2-3; 7 bases align to TRBD2. Germline loops: CDR1 SGHTA, CDR2 FQGNSA. Losses at the gene ends were 2 bases for V and 0 bases for J; bases not matched to a gene: 5. The CDR3 loop spans 16 amino acids.

The chain uses TRBV5-1 and TRBJ2-4; D might be TRBD1 or TRBD2, each matching 6 bases. Trimming cost V 0 bases and J 8 bases, with 9 bases left between them. Germline V lookup: CDR1 SGHRS, CDR2 YFSETQ. The CDR3 loop spans 13 amino acids. Written as DNA, the CDR3 is TGCGCCAGCAGCTTGGACAGGGAGGACATTCAGTACTTC. The encoded protein is CASSLDREDIQYF.

This clonotype showed up just a few times. V is TRBV7-2 and J is TRBJ1-2, with D unclear. The CDR3 consists of 14 residues. Germline V gives CDR1 SGHTA, CDR2 FQGNSA. Deletions cut 3 bases from V and 2 bases from J, with 10 bases between. The CDR3: CASSLNGQNYGYTF. CDR3 nucleotides: TGTGCCAGCAGCTTGAATGGGCAGAACTATGGCTACACCTTC.

This clonotype has a handful of counts. The chain joins TRBV7-9 to TRBJ2-7; 7 bases are a match to TRBD1. The CDR3 totals 13 residues. Per the germline V gene, CDR1 is SEHNR and CDR2 is FQNEAQ (reference sequence). With V trimmed by 4 bases and J by 5 bases, 5 bases remained unmatched. The CDR3 region is CASSSLDRNEQYF. The CDR3 DNA is TGTGCCAGCAGCTCGCTGGACAGGAACGAGCAGTACTTC.

The V gene is TRBV7-9, the J gene TRBJ1-4; 7 bases map to TRBD1. Germline V gives CDR1 SEHNR, CDR2 FQNEAQ (reference sequence). With V trimmed by 5 bases and J by 2 bases, 2 bases remained unmatched. The CDR3 loop spans 14 amino acids. The CDR3 coding sequence is TGTGCCAGCAGCGCAGGGGGGACTAATGAAAAACTGTTTTTT. Its protein product is CASSAGGTNEKLFF.

This clonotype was seen more than once but under ten times. V usage is TRBV7-2 and J usage is TRBJ2-5, with 8 positions matching TRBD2. CDR1 is SGHTA and CDR2 is FQGNSA in the germline V gene. The CDR3 spans 14 residues. V gave up 5 bases and J gave up 5 bases; unmatched junction bases: 7. The CDR3 nucleotides read TGTGCCAGCAGCCCGCGGGGGGTGGGGGAGACCCAGTACTTC. It translates to CASSPRGVGETQYF.

This sequence joins TRBV20-1 and TRBJ2-3; 9 positions match TRBD2. Germline loops: CDR1 DFQATT, CDR2 SNEGSKA (reference sequence). There are 17 residues in the CDR3. V dropped 0 bases and J dropped 4; count of bases not matched to a gene: 11. The CDR3: CSARDRGLAIGADTQYF. In DNA, the CDR3 is TGCAGTGCTAGAGATCGAGGACTAGCGATAGGTGCAGATACGCAGTATTTT.

This clonotype was counted only a few times. The rearrangement joins TRBV7-9 to TRBJ1-3; D unresolved. Germline V gene sequence: CDR1 SEHNR, CDR2 FQNEAQ (reference sequence). The CDR3 length is 13 residues. The V and J ends lost 7 bases and 2 bases respectively, with 9 bases between them. CDR3 in amino acids: CASNPRTGNTIYF. In DNA, the CDR3 is TGTGCCAGCAACCCCCGAACTGGAAACACCATATATTTT.

This clonotype was seen at least ten times. The V and J genes are TRBV7-2 and TRBJ2-1; D not resolved. This CDR3 comprises 16 residues. Trimming cost V 5 bases and J 6 bases, with 20 bases left between them. The V gene's germline CDR1 is SGHTA and CDR2 FQGNSA. The CDR3 loop is CASSLVSLSSRNEQFF. The CDR3 coding sequence is TGTGCCAGCAGCCTCGTTAGCTTGAGTTCCCGCAATGAGCAGTTCTTC.

Ten or more counts support this clonotype. The chain combines TRBV7-2 with TRBJ2-1; 10 positions agree with TRBD2. The germline CDR1 and CDR2 sequences are SGHTA and FQGNSA. The ends lost 5 bases at V and 10 bases at J; junction bases unmatched: 2. This CDR3 is built from 12 residues. The CDR3 here is CASSLSGGEQFF. CDR3 DNA: TGTGCCAGCAGCCTTAGCGGGGGGGAGCAGTTCTTC.

This clonotype was detected only a few times. The chain links TRBV4-3 to TRBJ2-5; perhaps TRBD2 as D (5 bases). In germline, CDR1 is LGHNA, CDR2 YSLEER. The length of the CDR3 is 13 residues. The V end lost 4 bases, the J end lost 3 bases, and 9 bases lay between the germline ends. CDR3 in amino acids: CASSLRTEETQYF. The CDR3 coding sequence is TGCGCCAGCAGCCTTCGGACTGAAGAGACCCAGTACTTC.

This clonotype was recorded a few times. The chain has TRBV7-2 and TRBJ1-5; 7 bases agree with TRBD1. Germline V gives CDR1 SGHTA, CDR2 FQGNSA. The J segment lost 3 bases and the V segment lost 1 base, leaving 6 bases of the junction unmatched. The CDR3 consists of 16 residues. This chain's CDR3 is CASSLETTGVNQPQHF. CDR3 coding DNA: TGTGCCAGCAGCTTAGAGACAACAGGGGTCAATCAGCCCCAGCATTTT.

This clonotype was recorded a few times. The rearrangement links TRBV12-3 or TRBV12-4 to TRBJ2-3; possible D gene TRBD2, 6 bases. Trimming stripped 6 bases from V and 4 bases from J, with 14 bases between. The length of the CDR3 is 14 residues. The CDR3 DNA sequence: TGTGCCAGCAGGCCCAACACTAGCCCAGATACGCAGTATTTT. It is translated as CASRPNTSPDTQYF.

This clonotype has a count of ten or more. The V call is TRBV5-1, the J call TRBJ1-2; tentative D call: TRBD1 (5 bases). Trimming shortened V by 0 bases and J by 8 bases, and 14 bases separated the two germline ends. Germline V CDR1 and CDR2: SGHRS, YFSETQ. The CDR3 sequence is 14 residues long. The CDR3 is CASSLARGGRGYTF. CDR3 in DNA: TGCGCCAGCAGCTTGGCGCGTGGGGGACGAGGCTACACCTTC. Using reference TRBV5-1 and TRBJ1-2 for the parts outside the CDR3, the full variable domain is KAGVTQTPRYLIKTRGQQVTLSCSPISGHRSVSWYQQTPGQGLQFLFEYFSETQRNKGNFPGRFSGRQFSNSRSEMNVSTLELGDSALYLCASSLARGGRGYTFGSGTRLTVV.

The genes are TRBV18 and TRBJ2-7; the match to TRBD2 covers 7 bases. The CDR3 totals 15 residues. V was clipped by 1 base and J by 4 bases; unmatched bases: 7. CDR1 and CDR2 from the germline V gene are KGHSH and LQKENI. The CDR3 spells CASSPLKGRDYEQYF. In DNA, the CDR3 is TGTGCCAGCTCACCACTGAAGGGGAGGGATTACGAGCAGTACTTC.

This clonotype has just a few counts. The rearrangement uses TRBV7-9 and TRBJ2-5; no clear D. V lost 1 base to trimming and J lost 1 base, with 7 bases between them. The CDR3 sequence is 14 residues long. Germline CDR1 is SEHNR and CDR2 is FQNEAQ (reference sequence). This chain's CDR3 is CASSLVTGQETQYF. The CDR3 DNA reads TGTGCCAGCAGCTTAGTAACGGGCCAAGAGACCCAGTACTTC.

This clonotype has at least ten counts. In nucleotides, the CDR3 is TGCGCCAGCAGCCAATCAGGGGGACTAGCTCCCCGGGATACGCAGTATTTT. Translation gives CASSQSGGLAPRDTQYF. V gene TRBV4-1 combines with J gene TRBJ2-3; 9 nucleotides agree with TRBD2. V was clipped by 2 bases and J by 6 bases; unmatched bases: 12. This CDR3 spans 17 amino acids. Germline V lookup: CDR1 MGHRA, CDR2 YSYEKL.

This clonotype was found a few times. The DNA for the CDR3 is TGTGCCAGCAGTTTTCGCCGGAGACCGAGCTATGGCTACACCTTC. It translates to CASSFRRRPSYGYTF. J is TRBJ1-2 and V is TRBV12-3 or TRBV12-4; no clear D gene. With 3 bases removed from V and 4 bases from J, the gap between germline ends came to 15 bases. There are 15 residues in the CDR3.

This clonotype was seen at least ten times. The chain carries TRBV20-1 and TRBJ1-1; weak D call: TRBD1 (5 bases). Germline V lookup: CDR1 DFQATT, CDR2 SNEGSKA (reference sequence). The CDR3 extends over 14 amino acids. Trimming removed 2 bases at V and 4 bases at J, with 14 bases between. CDR3 residues: CSARRRGPSTEAFF. The CDR3, as DNA: TGCAGTGCTAGACGGCGGGGCCCGAGCACTGAAGCTTTCTTT.

This clonotype was counted between two and nine times. This chain connects TRBV3-1 to TRBJ2-7; 7 bases line up with TRBD1. This CDR3 comprises 13 residues. V shed 2 bases and J 6 bases; nucleotides not matched to a gene: 4. Germline V lookup: CDR1 LGHDT, CDR2 YNNKEL (reference sequence). CDR3 loop: CASSQSTGTEQYF. DNA of the CDR3: TGTGCCAGCAGCCAATCGACAGGGACCGAGCAGTACTTC.

This clonotype was seen a few times. This sequence joins TRBV28 and TRBJ2-7, with 10 bases matching TRBD2. Trimming cost V 7 bases and J 4 bases; bases outside gene matches: 7. The CDR3 covers 14 residues. The germline CDR1 and CDR2 sequences are MDHEN and SYDVKM. The CDR3 DNA sequence: TGTGCCAGCATGAGTAGCGGGGGGAATTACGAGCAGTACGTC. Translation: CASMSSGGNYEQYV.

This clonotype was seen only a few times. The chain couples TRBV18 to TRBJ2-3, with D possibly matching TRBD2 (6 bases). The ends were cut back, 3 bases at V and 1 base at J, with 11 bases in the middle. The CDR3 is 15 amino acids. Germline values: CDR1 KGHSH, CDR2 LQKENI. DNA for the CDR3: TGTGCCAGCTCACCGTGGGACTCCGGCACAGATACGCAGTATTTT. As protein: CASSPWDSGTDTQYF.

This clonotype was detected a few times. This chain connects TRBV6-1 to TRBJ1-1; D not certain. Trimming removed 2 bases from V and 1 base from J, with 8 bases in between. Germline V gene sequence: CDR1 MNHNS, CDR2 SASEGT. This CDR3 contains 14 residues. The CDR3, as DNA: TGTGCCAGCAGTGAATTAAGGTCGAACACTGAAGCTTTCTTT. This encodes CASSELRSNTEAFF.

There are a few counts of this clonotype. This rearrangement joins TRBV2 to TRBJ2-1; 11 nucleotides agree with TRBD2. From germline, CDR1 is SNHLY and CDR2 FYNNEI. The V gene end was trimmed by 5 bases and the J gene end by 8 bases; junction bases not matched to a gene: 8. The CDR3 covers 15 residues. In DNA form, the CDR3 reads TGTGCCAGCAGTAGGTACCTAGCGGGGGGCGATGAGCAGTTCTTC. It yields the protein CASSRYLAGGDEQFF.